The 10 T cell receptor beta chains below were found in one sample sequenced in a study of blood T cell repertoires in COVID-19 (dated by TCRdb to about 2020). Receptor libraries were prepared by the immunoSEQ multiplex PCR assay. TCRdb mirrors the immuneACCESS table, restricted to in-frame sequences. Some clones are absent from its copies; in checked studies, under half trace to an unresolved V gene, and the reason for the others is unknown. The sample table lists about 210,000 clones, under 90% of them with a count of one. The biggest ten clones account for over 9.5% of the sample. The specimen sequenced was peripheral blood. The source is a woman of 80 years or more with COVID-19, enrolled during active disease.

The V gene is TRBV12-3 or TRBV12-4, the J gene TRBJ2-3; D is unresolved. The length of the CDR3 is 12 residues. Trimming took off 7 bases at V and 7 bases at J, with 12 bases between the two ends. The CDR3 loop is CASTPVPYTQYF. Written as DNA, the CDR3 is TGTGCCAGCACCCCGGTCCCGTATACGCAGTATTTT.

The gene calls are TRBV5-6 and TRBJ1-2, with D unresolved. V dropped 1 base and J dropped 0 bases, with 16 bases sitting between them. The CDR3 has 17 amino acids. Germline CDR1 reads SGHDT; CDR2 reads YYEEEE. CDR3 in DNA: TGTGCCAGCAGCTTGTGGGCCGCGTCGAGTGCTAACTATGGCTACACCTTC. It specifies CASSLWAASSANYGYTF.

This chain connects TRBV28 to TRBJ1-1; tentatively, D is TRBD1 (6 bases). Germline loops: CDR1 MDHEN, CDR2 SYDVKM. Between the trimmed V and J ends, which lost 5 bases and 3 bases, there was a span of 10 bases. This CDR3 spans 13 amino acids. The CDR3 region is CASSPGVYTEAFF. The CDR3 DNA sequence: TGTGCCAGCAGTCCAGGGGTTTACACTGAAGCTTTCTTT.

J is TRBJ1-4 and V is TRBV5-4, with 7 bases that match TRBD1. V gave up 4 bases and J gave up 5 bases; unmatched junction bases: 8. Germline V gene lookup returns CDR1 SGHNT and CDR2 YYREEE (reference sequence). The CDR3 is 15 amino acids. CDR3 sequence: CASSPGGRKNEKLFF. DNA for the CDR3: TGTGCCAGCAGCCCAGGGGGGCGTAAGAATGAAAAACTGTTTTTT.

The chain links TRBV19 to TRBJ1-1; D gene ambiguous. CDR3 length: 18 amino acids. Germline CDR1 is LNHDA and CDR2 is SQIVND (reference sequence). Between the trimmed V and J ends, which lost 5 bases and 3 bases, there was a span of 25 bases. CDR3 sequence (DNA): TGTGCCAGTAGTCATAGGCAGCGTCGATTAGAGGCGTACACTGAAGCTTTCTTT. Its protein is CASSHRQRRLEAYTEAFF.

The J gene is TRBJ1-5, the V gene TRBV3-1 (or the pseudogene TRBV3-2); D not resolved. Germline assignment: CDR1 LGHDT and CDR2 YNNKEL (reference sequence). Trimming left V 0 bases short and J 13 bases short, with 13 bases between. The CDR3 contains 13 residues. CDR3 DNA: TGTGCCAGCAGCCAAGAAGAGGGTGGCGGTCAGCATTTT. It specifies CASSQEEGGGQHF.

V and J are TRBV7-2 and TRBJ1-1; D ambiguous. This CDR3 comprises 14 residues. Trimming took off 5 bases at V and 10 bases at J, with 20 bases between the two ends. The germline V gene encodes CDR1 SGHTA and CDR2 FQGNSA. The CDR3 here is CASSPGITTRGAFF. The CDR3 bases are TGTGCCAGCAGCCCCGGGATTACTACTCGGGGAGCTTTCTTT.

This clone was seen once. J is TRBJ2-1 and V is TRBV5-8; TRBD2 aligns across 8 bases. V shed 2 bases and J 9 bases; nucleotides not matched to a gene: 16. Germline-derived CDR1 and CDR2 are SGHTS and YDEGEE. The CDR3 runs to 17 residues. CDR3 DNA sequence: TGTGCCAGCAGCTTAACCCGAACCGGGGGGGCTTGGGGTGAGCAGTTCTTC. Translated, it gives CASSLTRTGGAWGEQFF.

This chain joins TRBV21-1 and TRBJ2-5; the table assigns TRBD2, which was not confirmed against the DNA. TRBV21-1 corresponds to a pseudogene. The CDR3 consists of 17 residues. In DNA form, the CDR3 reads TGTGCCAGCAGCCCCGGGACTAGCGGGGGAGCGGCAGAGACCCAGTACTTC. This gives the protein CASSPGTSGGAAETQYF.

This clone is a singleton in its sample. The chain is built from TRBV7-6 and TRBJ2-7; 9 bases align to TRBD1. Germline CDR1 reads SGHVS; CDR2 reads FNYEAQ. This CDR3 has 16 amino acids. The ends lost 1 base at V and 2 bases at J; junction bases unmatched: 6. For the CDR3, the DNA is TGTGCCAGCAGCTTAGGGTCGAGACAGGGGGCCTACGAGCAGTACTTC. This encodes CASSLGSRQGAYEQYF.